By frequency, the clone carrying this T cell receptor beta chain is medium-sized. Its matching antigen is unknown. Germline V gene sequence: CDR1 SGHNT, CDR2 YYREEE (reference sequence). CDR3 length: 14 residues. The record originates from a study of T cell clusters in autoimmune cytopenias. Findings and caveats of the study: No experiment has yet validated the function of the T cell clusters defined in silico. Clustering suggested that physiological T cell clusters were missing in primary autoimmune cytopenia patients. TRB repertoire shifts in secondary cytopenia and chronic lymphocytic leukemia mostly reflected lymphoma, not autoimmunity. Compared with active autoimmune hepatitis patients, healthy donors showed about 2.7-fold more exclusive TRB clusters.

Multiplex touch-down PCR amplified TRB using TRB-A and TRB-B pools in one tube. No DNA is given; TCRdb re-called the multiplex PCR reads and lists each CDR3 protein once. Its table records roughly 3,800 distinct CDR3 sequences. TRB amplification used approximately 0.25 ug of peripheral blood genomic DNA. Sequenced: peripheral blood. The clonotype was recovered from a human donor with an autoimmune cytopenia or autoimmune hepatitis (not recorded which). The V call is TRBV5-4, the J call TRBJ2-5; without DNA, the TCRdb call of TRBD2 cannot be checked. CDR3 sequence reads: CASSLETSTETQYF.